This is a list of T cell receptor beta chains from one sample in a study of T-cell reconstitution after alpha-beta-depleted transplantation in children. TCRdb fed the PCR reads into MiXCR, producing one record per CDR3 protein. The table has roughly 190,000 distinct CDR3 sequences, more than 14% seen once. This specimen was PBMCs from the stem cell graft donor, taken from the stem cell graft. The receptor set was obtained from a human donor who donated a stem cell graft to a child with acute lymphoblastic leukemia. Both conserved end residues are trimmed from each CDR3.

j_call v_call cdr3_aa
TRBJ1-1 TRBV20-1 SARQGPTEAF
TRBJ2-1 TRBV18 ASSPPMAGVLNNEQF
TRBJ2-1 TRBV6-5 ASSGLAGGNYNEQF
TRBJ1-6 TRBV7-9 ASNFGFGSPLH
TRBJ2-5 TRBV28 ASRQSGLETQY
TRBJ2-7 TRBV5-5 ASSLWDRARYEQY
TRBJ2-1 TRBV10-3 AISPQLAGALNEQF
TRBJ2-7 TRBV5-1 ASSLPGTGRDEQY
TRBJ2-3 TRBV11-2 ASRPGLAGDTQY
TRBJ1-5 TRBV20-1 SARDMTGDNQPQH
TRBJ1-4 TRBV12-3/TRBV12-4 ASSPNREPNEKLF
TRBJ2-7 TRBV20-1 SARPGGTGEQY
TRBJ1-5 TRBV5-1 ASSTGTGGNQPQH
TRBJ1-1 TRBV7-8 ASSFGRLNTEAF
TRBJ2-5 TRBV7-9 ASSWEETQY
TRBJ1-1 TRBV20-1 SAGLTIGGVTEAF
TRBJ2-5 TRBV6-2/TRBV6-3 ASSYSSSGEGETQY
TRBJ2-1 TRBV12-3/TRBV12-4 ASSSWRDRGIDEQF
TRBJ1-5 TRBV5-1 ASSRTGGVQPQH
TRBJ2-1 TRBV5-1 ASSLERSSYNEQF
TRBJ2-1 TRBV20-1 SAGSGGLTYNEQF
TRBJ2-1 TRBV13 ASSLKAGNSDNEQF
TRBJ2-7 TRBV11-2 ASSLGLASGSYEQY
TRBJ2-7 TRBV5-1 ASGQQGAYEQY
TRBJ2-1 TRBV6-2/TRBV6-3 ASTPGHSAGSLSSYNEQF
TRBJ2-2 TRBV5-1 ASSSQLTGGTGELF
TRBJ2-5 TRBV9 ASSVGPAGPEETQY
TRBJ2-7 TRBV28 ASSLGGGGAQEQY
TRBJ2-6 TRBV5-1 ASSLVGANVLT
TRBJ1-1 TRBV6-6 ASSPGQFRGAF
TRBJ2-4 TRBV18 ASSPPVGGMTKNSQY
TRBJ2-5 TRBV7-9 ASSERDSGLRP
TRBJ2-2 TRBV5-6 ASSPWTSGHTGELF
TRBJ1-1 TRBV19 ASSLLQRTNTEAF
TRBJ2-7 TRBV7-9 ASTSGRTSYEQY
TRBJ2-1 TRBV20-1 SARGPSVEQF
TRBJ2-5 TRBV5-1 ASSIVGGLPITQETQY
TRBJ1-5 TRBV12-3/TRBV12-4 ASSRTGYSNQPQH
TRBJ2-3 TRBV25-1 ASSDLGSTDTQY
TRBJ2-1 TRBV5-1 ASSGSRDHRFASEQF
TRBJ2-2 TRBV5-1 ASSYRTSEDTGELF
TRBJ2-1 TRBV5-1 ASIKDSSYNEQF
TRBJ2-7 TRBV27 ASGRGELYEQY
TRBJ1-5 TRBV4-1 ASSQGLARVHFSQPQH
TRBJ1-5 TRBV20-1 SARDPRGGNQPQH
TRBJ2-1 TRBV7-8 ASASPGLAGNEQF
TRBJ2-7 TRBV2 ASRKREGTYEQY
TRBJ2-3 TRBV12-3/TRBV12-4 ASSPAGGLFTDTQY
TRBJ1-5 TRBV12-3/TRBV12-4 ASSSRTGLQPQH